These 4 T cell receptor beta chains were sequenced from one sample in a study of blood T cells in healthy people across ages. With a J-beta primer mix and a sample-barcoded 5' primer, a second PCR ran about 7 to 12 cycles. MiXCR, run by TCRdb on the 5' RACE reads, gives a single entry per CDR3 protein. The sample carries more than 650,000 distinct CDR3 sequences, about 24% recorded once. The sample consisted of blood. These receptors all come from a man in his 70s in good health.

This clonotype was counted a few times. This chain joins TRBV21-1 and TRBJ2-7; TRBD1 is taken as the D call from the table, unchecked against the DNA. TRBV21-1 is noted as a pseudogene. CDR3 length: 15 amino acids. The CDR3 loop is CASSKGRDSLYEQYV. CDR3 coding DNA: TGTGCCAGCAGCAAAGGGAGGGACAGCCTCTACGAGCAGTACGTC.

With regard to this clonotype: Germline is not matched at one junction end, which may reflect a read error. The rearrangement links TRBV5-6 to TRBJ1-2; maybe TRBD1 (5 bases). The V gene's germline CDR1 is SGHDT and CDR2 YYEEEE. This CDR3 is built from 13 residues. The CDR3 nucleotides are TGTGCCAGCAGTTTGGACGGGACCCATGGCTACACCTTC. Amino acid sequence: CASSLDGTHGYTF.

The chain combines TRBV7-9 with TRBJ2-6; TRBD1 matches 7 bases. The CDR3 consists of 17 residues. Per the germline V gene, CDR1 is SEHNR and CDR2 is FQNEAQ (reference sequence). Germline trimming cut 4 bases from V and 3 bases from J; bases unmatched to any gene: 9. The CDR3 loop is CASSSLPTGVGANVLTF. In nucleotides, the CDR3 is TGTGCCAGCAGCTCCCTCCCAACAGGGGTTGGGGCCAACGTCCTGACTTTC.

This clonotype has at least ten counts. V usage is TRBV4-1 and J usage is TRBJ1-1, with 7 nucleotides matching TRBD1. The CDR3 spans 15 residues. The germline V gene has CDR1 MGHRA and CDR2 YSYEKL. Trimming took 4 bases from V and 5 from J; bases not matched to a gene: 10. In nucleotides, the CDR3 is TGCGCCAGCAGCCTACTAGACAGGGAGGGAACTGAAGCTTTCTTT. Protein: CASSLLDREGTEAFF.